The 22 T cell receptor beta chains reported below all come from one sample, sequenced in a study of naive and memory T cell subsets. Both TRBC1 and TRBC2 were covered by a beta constant-region primer of two equimolar oligonucleotides. Via MiXCR, TCRdb re-called the UMI-ligation and nested PCR reads, giving one row per CDR3 protein. The sample carries 77,000 or so distinct CDR3 sequences, roughly 13% recorded once. The sequenced material came from central memory CD4+ T cells from blood. The receptors were sampled from a human donor in good health.

This clonotype was seen at least ten times. J is TRBJ1-3 and V is TRBV6-2 or TRBV6-3, with 10 bases matching TRBD1. V trimming: 8 bases; J trimming: 0 bases; junction bases outside the gene matches: 1. Per the germline V gene, CDR1 is MNHEY and CDR2 is SVGEGT. The CDR3 covers 14 residues. In DNA, the CDR3 is TGTGCCAGCCGGACAGGGGGCTCTGGAAACACCATATATTTT. Amino acids: CASRTGGSGNTIYF.

J is TRBJ2-1 and V is TRBV10-3; D may be TRBD1 (6 bases). This CDR3 contains 14 residues. The V end was cut by 7 bases, the J end by 5 bases, with 15 bases between. CDR1 is ENHRY and CDR2 is SYGVKD in the germline V gene. The CDR3 DNA sequence: TGTGCCATCAAGTTAGTACAGGGTAACAATGAGCAGTTCTTC. It is translated as CAIKLVQGNNEQFF.

This clonotype was detected only a few times. The chain has TRBV7-2 and TRBJ2-3; 8 bases align to TRBD2. Germline V gives CDR1 SGHTA, CDR2 FQGNSA. The CDR3 totals 15 residues. J was trimmed by 1 base and V by 6 bases; bases with no gene match: 6. CDR3 region: CASRPGGGGTDTQYF. In nucleotides, the CDR3 is TGTGCCAGCAGGCCCGGGGGGGGGGGCACAGATACGCAGTATTTT.

The V and J genes are TRBV20-1 and TRBJ2-7, with D hard to call. CDR3 length equals 12 residues. Trimming stripped 4 bases from V and 0 bases from J, with 7 bases between. Looked up from germline, CDR1 is DFQATT and CDR2 is SNEGSKA (reference sequence). The CDR3 is CSATKSSYEQYF. The CDR3 nucleotides read TGCAGTGCTACTAAGAGCTCCTACGAGCAGTACTTC.

The gene calls are TRBV27 and TRBJ1-2, with a possible D match to TRBD1 (6 bases). Germline V gene sequence: CDR1 MNHEY, CDR2 SMNVEV (reference sequence). The CDR3 extends over 15 amino acids. Trimming removed 6 bases at V and 0 bases at J, with 14 bases between. CDR3 nucleotide sequence: TGTGCCAGCAGACCCGACAGGACTCCTAACTATGGCTACACCTTC. Protein sequence: CASRPDRTPNYGYTF.

CDR3 loop: CASSLRLAGATDTQYF. The CDR3 DNA sequence: TGTGCCAGCAGCCTAAGACTAGCGGGGGCCACAGATACGCAGTATTTT. V gene TRBV4-2 combines with J gene TRBJ2-3, with 12 bases lining up with TRBD2. Germline CDR1 is LGHNA and CDR2 is YNFKEQ. CDR3 length equals 16 residues. V lost 4 bases, J lost 2 bases, and 4 bases stayed unmatched.

This clonotype was detected many times. This rearrangement joins TRBV7-6 to TRBJ2-3, with 9 positions matching TRBD2. In germline, CDR1 is SGHVS, CDR2 FNYEAQ. Trimming cost V 5 bases and J 1 base; bases outside gene matches: 7. There are 16 residues in the CDR3. The CDR3 nucleotides read TGTGCCAGCAGCCCTGGCTCTAGCGGGGGCACAGATACGCAGTATTTT. Protein: CASSPGSSGGTDTQYF.

This clonotype appeared a few times. The CDR3 spells CASSVGPLGYNEQFF. The CDR3 DNA reads as TGTGCCAGCAGTGTCGGACCACTGGGCTACAATGAGCAGTTCTTC. V is TRBV27 and J is TRBJ2-1; no clear D gene. The length of the CDR3 is 15 residues. Germline CDR1 MNHEY, CDR2 SMNVEV (reference sequence). Trimming shortened V by 5 bases and J by 3 bases, and 14 bases separated the two germline ends.

CDR3 sequence: CASSLGFSWERNQDTQYF. The DNA for the CDR3 is TGTGCCAGCAGCTTAGGCTTCTCATGGGAGAGGAACCAAGATACGCAGTATTTT. The chain couples TRBV7-3 to TRBJ2-3; tentatively, D is TRBD2 (5 bases). The germline V gene has CDR1 SGHTA and CDR2 FQGTGA. This CDR3 spans 18 amino acids. V gave up 2 bases and J gave up 5 bases, with 23 bases separating them.

A few counts support this clonotype. The V and J genes are TRBV12-3 or TRBV12-4 and TRBJ2-2; TRBD1 might be the D (6 bases). V lost 4 bases and J 2 bases, leaving 11 bases between the germline ends. This CDR3 spans 15 amino acids. CDR3: CASSWARGNTGELFF. The CDR3, as DNA: TGTGCCAGCAGTTGGGCCAGGGGCAACACCGGGGAGCTGTTTTTT.

This chain links TRBV18 with TRBJ1-2; 8 bases map to TRBD1. The J segment lost 0 bases and the V segment lost 3 bases, leaving 9 bases of the junction unmatched. CDR3 size: 17 residues. Germline V lookup: CDR1 KGHSH, CDR2 LQKENI. CDR3 protein: CASSPAGGTGTNYGYTF. CDR3 DNA sequence: TGTGCCAGCTCACCCGCCGGAGGGACAGGCACTAACTATGGCTACACCTTC.

The chain employs TRBV15 and TRBJ2-1; 13 bases match TRBD2. Germline V gene lookup returns CDR1 LNHNV and CDR2 YYDKDF (reference sequence). There are 17 residues in the CDR3. After removal of 1 base from V and 6 bases from J, the junction contained 6 bases not matched to a gene. This CDR3 reads CATSRVVGTSGTNEQFF. The CDR3 region has the DNA TGTGCCACCAGCAGAGTAGTTGGGACTAGCGGGACCAATGAGCAGTTCTTC.

The V gene is TRBV7-2, the J gene TRBJ1-2, with D hard to call. V dropped 1 base and J dropped 6 bases, with 9 bases sitting between them. This CDR3 has 13 residues. Germline V lookup: CDR1 SGHTA, CDR2 FQGNSA. The CDR3 DNA reads as TGTGCCAGCAGCTTAGATAGGGCGCATGGCTACACCTTC. Its protein is CASSLDRAHGYTF.

This clonotype came up a few times. This chain connects TRBV12-3 or TRBV12-4 to TRBJ1-1, with a tentative D call TRBD1 (5 bases). V was shortened by 5 bases and J by 1 base, with 8 bases between the two germline ends. CDR3 length: 13 residues. The CDR3 DNA reads as TGTGCCAGCAGTCGGGACGCGAACACTGAAGCTTTCTTT. Its translation: CASSRDANTEAFF.

The chain is built from TRBV30 and TRBJ1-2, with D tentatively TRBD1 (6 bases). From germline, CDR1 is GTSNPN and CDR2 SVGIG (reference sequence). This CDR3 has 13 amino acids. V was shortened by 3 bases and J by 6 bases, with 14 bases between the two germline ends. CDR3 sequence reads: CAWSRDRPHGYTF. The CDR3 region has the DNA TGTGCCTGGAGCCGTGACAGGCCGCATGGCTACACCTTC.

CDR3: CASSKTLRTGGSGANVLTF. DNA of the CDR3: TGTGCCAGCAGCAAAACCTTACGGACAGGGGGTTCTGGGGCCAACGTCCTGACTTTC. The chain recombines TRBV28 with TRBJ2-6; TRBD1 aligns across 10 bases. CDR1 MDHEN and CDR2 SYDVKM come from the germline V gene. After removal of 6 bases from V and 1 base from J, the junction contained 12 bases not matched to a gene. The CDR3 length is 19 residues.

This clonotype was recorded a few times. The rearrangement links TRBV7-9 to TRBJ1-6; a weak D match, TRBD1 (6 bases). Trimming took 1 base from V and 9 from J, leaving 7 bases between them. Germline V gene sequence: CDR1 SEHNR, CDR2 FQNEAQ (reference sequence). The CDR3 sequence is 13 residues long. CDR3 loop: CASSLEQGSPLHF. The DNA for the CDR3 is TGTGCCAGCAGCTTAGAACAGGGTTCACCCCTCCACTTT.

This clonotype was picked up many times. This chain links TRBV3-1 with TRBJ2-3; D is possibly TRBD2 (6 bases). This CDR3 comprises 16 residues. V was clipped by 0 bases and J by 1 base, with 11 bases between them. CDR1 is LGHDT and CDR2 is YNNKEL in the germline V gene (reference sequence). The CDR3 DNA reads as TGTGCCAGCAGCCAAGATCCGGGAGTGCGCACAGATACGCAGTATTTT. It translates to CASSQDPGVRTDTQYF.

In this sample, this clonotype turned up many times. This chain links TRBV11-2 with TRBJ2-1; 12 bases align to TRBD2. After removal of 5 bases from V and 4 bases from J, the junction contained 6 bases not matched to a gene. The CDR3 has 16 amino acids. Germline V gives CDR1 SGHAT, CDR2 FQNNGV. The CDR3 loop is CASSPGTSGPYNEQFF. Here the CDR3 DNA reads TGTGCCAGCAGCCCGGGGACTAGCGGGCCATACAATGAGCAGTTCTTC.

This chain connects TRBV28 to TRBJ1-2; no firm D call. Trimming took 4 bases from V and 8 from J, leaving 8 bases between them. The CDR3 length is 11 residues. The V gene's germline CDR1 is MDHEN and CDR2 SYDVKM. CDR3 amino acids: CASSSLNGYTF. The CDR3 DNA is TGTGCCAGCAGTTCTTTGAACGGCTACACCTTC.

Only a few counts were recorded for this clonotype. This rearrangement joins TRBV4-1 to TRBJ2-7; D possibly corresponds to TRBD1 (5 bases). The CDR3 length is 14 residues. Trimming left V 2 bases short and J 6 bases short, with 14 bases between. Germline V lookup: CDR1 MGHRA, CDR2 YSYEKL. CDR3 sequence reads: CASSQLVRVGEQYF. CDR3 sequence (DNA): TGCGCCAGCAGCCAATTGGTCAGGGTAGGCGAGCAGTACTTC.

The sample holds many counts of this clonotype. The rearrangement uses TRBV20-1 and TRBJ2-1, with 9 bases that match TRBD2. This CDR3 is built from 17 residues. The junction had 19 bases not matched to a gene; V was cut back by 7 bases and J by 6 bases. Germline V gene lookup returns CDR1 DFQATT and CDR2 SNEGSKA (reference sequence). The CDR3: CSVPGLAGPHGGNEQFF. DNA of the CDR3: TGCAGTGTACCAGGGCTAGCGGGACCCCACGGGGGCAATGAGCAGTTCTTC.